Listed below are T cell receptor beta chains from one sample, sequenced in a study of identical twins. MiXCR, applied by TCRdb to the 5' RACE reads, yields one record per CDR3 protein. The table shows some 1,700,000 distinct CDR3 sequences, with under 35% occurring only once. Sequenced: cord blood. The origin of the receptors is a newborn girl in good health. CDR3s leave out the opening cysteine and the closing phenylalanine or tryptophan.

>TRBV5-1|TRBJ1-1
ASSSSYREQFSF
>TRBV20-1|TRBJ1-5
SASRQTSNQPQH
>TRBV7-2|TRBJ1-4
ASSVRDRALVNEKLF
>TRBV29-1|TRBJ2-7
SVDQGSYEQY
>TRBV5-1|TRBJ1-2
ASSERTGTGIHRGHGYT
>TRBV20-1|TRBJ1-2
SARGNSEGYT
>TRBV28|TRBJ2-2
AGRYNTGELF
>TRBV29-1|TRBJ2-1
SVDPRQSSYNEQF
>TRBV12-3/TRBV12-4|TRBJ2-5
ASSGTGYSREQY
>TRBV3-1|TRBJ2-5
ASSQEIRQETQY
>TRBV7-6|TRBJ2-1
ASSLALGTSGLNEQF
>TRBV28|TRBJ1-1
ASNIIGRGGEAF
>TRBV18|TRBJ1-2
ASSPRRDSYGYT
>TRBV5-1|TRBJ2-2
ASSPTGGRFDTGELF
>TRBV10-3|TRBJ2-7
AISRGRGYDSGSYEQY
>TRBV4-2|TRBJ2-5
ASSQLPGLQYQETQY
>TRBV14|TRBJ2-7
ASSRQGRYEQY
>TRBV4-1|TRBJ1-4
ASSQADRTINEKLF
>TRBV6-1|TRBJ2-1
ASKPATGLAGGLFEQF
>TRBV20-1|TRBJ2-7
SARDPRQVGGYEQY
>TRBV19|-
ASKGFGLSEQY
>TRBV5-1|TRBJ2-1
ASSLRTGGNEQF
>TRBV6-6|TRBJ1-5
ASSYSSGYQPQH
>TRBV6-1|TRBJ2-7
ASSEVYERENEQY
>TRBV24-1|TRBJ2-7
ATSDLGGGTASYNEQY
>TRBV20-1|TRBJ2-3
SAREWTGTDTQY
>TRBV10-3|TRBJ1-1
AILGQGSTEAF
>TRBV5-1|TRBJ2-1
ASSFRDRGVNEQF
>TRBV28|TRBJ2-5
ASSFRWQETQY
>TRBV29-1|TRBJ1-2
SAVRGGGDGYT
>TRBV27|TRBJ2-7
ASSRRGLESSYEQY
>TRBV15|TRBJ2-7
ATSREGGLSYEQY
>TRBV7-2|TRBJ1-2
ASSFKDYGYT
>TRBV20-1|TRBJ2-3
SARLAGGRVVDTQY
>TRBV6-4|TRBJ2-2
ASSSGGPTGELF
>TRBV4-1|TRBJ2-1
ASSQFPGTRFGNEQF
>TRBV20-1|TRBJ2-3
SAASGRGVDTQY
>TRBV4-2|TRBJ1-4
ASSQPKGAANEKLF
>TRBV14|TRBJ2-7
ASSQARGRAYEQY
>TRBV7-6|TRBJ1-1
ASSSQLYRDSEAF
>TRBV20-1|TRBJ1-6
SARPKPGQSFYNSPLH
>TRBV20-1|TRBJ2-7
SFRTRTSYGQY
>TRBV2|TRBJ2-1
DSSEQVVGSYNEQF
>TRBV6-5|TRBJ2-3
ATVHGPVPDTQY
>TRBV13|TRBJ1-2
ASSARLRQGVLYGYT
>TRBV6-6|TRBJ2-1
ASSYEGSYNEQF
>TRBV12-3/TRBV12-4|TRBJ2-7
ASSYQGGRNEQY
>TRBV2|TRBJ2-3
ASIWGGATDTQY
>TRBV28|TRBJ1-1
ASSFLGWDTEAF
>TRBV20-1|TRBJ2-7
SARDPGTPDEQY
>TRBV6-2/TRBV6-3|TRBJ2-1
ASSYSLNEQF
>TRBV5-1|TRBJ2-7
AGTAWVGGYEQY
>TRBV29-1|TRBJ1-5
SVSRGNNNQPQH
>TRBV10-3|TRBJ2-3
AIMRGGGDTQY
>TRBV9|TRBJ2-3
ASSVGTTSADTQY